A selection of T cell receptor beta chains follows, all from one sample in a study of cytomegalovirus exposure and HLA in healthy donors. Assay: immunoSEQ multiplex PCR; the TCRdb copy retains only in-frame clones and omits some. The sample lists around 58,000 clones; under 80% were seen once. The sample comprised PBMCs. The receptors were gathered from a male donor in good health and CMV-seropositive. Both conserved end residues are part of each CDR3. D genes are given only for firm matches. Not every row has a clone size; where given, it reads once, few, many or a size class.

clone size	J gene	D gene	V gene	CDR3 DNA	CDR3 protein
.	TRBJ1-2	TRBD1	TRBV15	TGTGCCACCAGTTGGACAGGGTCCTATGGCTACACCTTC	CATSWTGSYGYTF
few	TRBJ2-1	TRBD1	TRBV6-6	TGTGCCAGCAGTCCCGGGACAGGAGTTTACAATGAGCAGTTCTTC	CASSPGTGVYNEQFF
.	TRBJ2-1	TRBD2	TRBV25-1	TGTGCCAGCAGTGCGGCGGGGGGGCGGTGGAATGAGCAGTTCTTC	CASSAAGGRWNEQFF
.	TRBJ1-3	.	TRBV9	TGTGCCAGCAGCGTTCTCTCAGGGTATGGAGGAAACACCATATATTTT	CASSVLSGYGGNTIYF
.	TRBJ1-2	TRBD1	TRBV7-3	TGTGCCAGCAGCCTTAACAGGGGAGGTGGCTACACCTTC	CASSLNRGGGYTF
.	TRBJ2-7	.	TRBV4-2	TGTGCCAGCAGCCAAGATTTGCGACAGGGGAGGGTCGAGCAGTACTTC	CASSQDLRQGRVEQYF
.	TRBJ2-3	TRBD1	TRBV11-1	TGTGCCAGCAGCTTAGGGACAGGGGTGGTAGATACGCAGTATTTT	CASSLGTGVVDTQYF
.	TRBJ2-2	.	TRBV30	TGTGCCTGGAGTGTTGGGGCCGCGAACACCGGGGAGCTGTTTTTT	CAWSVGAANTGELFF
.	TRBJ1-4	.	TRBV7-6	TGTGCCAGCAGCTTAGACGGCTCCGCCGGGGAAAAACTGTTTTTT	CASSLDGSAGEKLFF
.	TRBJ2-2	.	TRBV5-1	TGCGCCAGCAGCTTGAGGCAGGACACCGGGGAGCTGTTTTTT	CASSLRQDTGELFF